A selection of T cell receptor beta chains follows, all from one sample in a study of identifying expanded T cells in peripheral blood. The table came from immunoSEQ multiplex PCR; TCRdb's copy has only in-frame clones and leaves some out. Here the sample spans more than 95,000 clones, around 84% being singletons. The sample was blood. The receptors come from a person aged 18-70 years in good health. CDR3s include the opening cysteine and the closing phenylalanine or tryptophan. The order of the fields is V gene, J gene, clone size, D gene, CDR3 DNA, CDR3 protein. The D gene is left open where the match is weak. Rows may omit the clone size; those that give it use once, few, many or a size class.

v_gene: TRBV6-5; j_gene: TRBJ2-7; abundance: NA; d_gene: NA; CDR3nt: TGTGCCAGCAGTTACTCCGGTTACAACACCTACGAGCAGTACTTC; CDR3aa: CASSYSGYNTYEQYF
v_gene: TRBV29-1; j_gene: TRBJ1-2; abundance: once; d_gene: NA; CDR3nt: TGCAGCGTTAACCCGGGAACAGGGCACTATGGCTACACCTTC; CDR3aa: CSVNPGTGHYGYTF
v_gene: TRBV30; j_gene: TRBJ1-2; abundance: NA; d_gene: NA; CDR3nt: TGTGCCTGGAGTACGACACGGGGGAGCTACACCTTC; CDR3aa: CAWSTTRGSYTF
v_gene: TRBV30; j_gene: TRBJ1-1; abundance: few; d_gene: NA; CDR3nt: TGTGCCTGGAGGGCACAGTTGAACACTGAAGCTTTCTTT; CDR3aa: CAWRAQLNTEAFF
v_gene: TRBV5-1; j_gene: TRBJ2-1; abundance: NA; d_gene: NA; CDR3nt: TGCGCCAGCAGCTTGGAAGTGGCCCCCGGGAATGAGCAGTTCTTC; CDR3aa: CASSLEVAPGNEQFF
v_gene: TRBV9; j_gene: TRBJ1-4; abundance: once; d_gene: NA; CDR3nt: TGTGCCAGCACCCCTGGGCCTGGGAATGAAAAACTGTTTTTT; CDR3aa: CASTPGPGNEKLFF
v_gene: TRBV7-2; j_gene: TRBJ1-1; abundance: NA; d_gene: NA; CDR3nt: TGTGCCAGCAGCTTATCGGGCCGAGTCTCTGAAGCTTTCTTT; CDR3aa: CASSLSGRVSEAFF
v_gene: TRBV29-1; j_gene: TRBJ1-2; abundance: few; d_gene: NA; CDR3nt: TGCAGCGTTGTGATCGAGTGGGGGGCTAACTATGGCTACACCTTC; CDR3aa: CSVVIEWGANYGYTF
v_gene: TRBV7-2; j_gene: TRBJ1-5; abundance: once; d_gene: NA; CDR3nt: TGTGCCAGCAGCATCGATCGCAATCAGCCCCAGCATTTT; CDR3aa: CASSIDRNQPQHF
v_gene: TRBV19; j_gene: TRBJ1-4; abundance: NA; d_gene: NA; CDR3nt: TGTGCCAGTACGGGGGACGGTCGGGAAAAACTGTTTTTT; CDR3aa: CASTGDGREKLFF
v_gene: TRBV18; j_gene: TRBJ1-2; abundance: NA; d_gene: NA; CDR3nt: TGTGCCAGCCACGGCCCTCAAGCTGGGGGAGCTTATGGCTACACCTTC; CDR3aa: CASHGPQAGGAYGYTF
v_gene: TRBV5-8; j_gene: TRBJ1-5; abundance: NA; d_gene: TRBD1; CDR3nt: TGTGCCAGCAGAGCTGGACAGGGCCGAAATCAGCCCCAGCATTTT; CDR3aa: CASRAGQGRNQPQHF
v_gene: TRBV20-1; j_gene: TRBJ2-5; abundance: NA; d_gene: NA; CDR3nt: TGCAGTGCTAGACTCCGGGAGACCCAGTACTTC; CDR3aa: CSARLRETQYF
v_gene: TRBV19; j_gene: TRBJ1-1; abundance: NA; d_gene: NA; CDR3nt: TGTGCCAGTAGTATAGATCACAGGAGGGGGACTGAAGCTTTCTTT; CDR3aa: CASSIDHRRGTEAFF
v_gene: TRBV6-5; j_gene: TRBJ1-2; abundance: NA; d_gene: TRBD1; CDR3nt: TGTGCCAGCAGGCCGCGGACAGGGGATAGCTATGGCTACACCTTC; CDR3aa: CASRPRTGDSYGYTF
v_gene: TRBV5-6; j_gene: TRBJ1-1; abundance: NA; d_gene: NA; CDR3nt: TGTGCCAGCAGCTGGCCGCAGGGGAGGACTGAAGCTTTCTTT; CDR3aa: CASSWPQGRTEAFF
v_gene: TRBV11-2; j_gene: TRBJ2-5; abundance: once; d_gene: TRBD1; CDR3nt: TGTGCCAGCAGCGCAGGGACAGGGGGCCCGGAGACCCAGTACTTC; CDR3aa: CASSAGTGGPETQYF
v_gene: TRBV2; j_gene: TRBJ2-5; abundance: NA; d_gene: NA; CDR3nt: TGTGCCAGCAGGAAAAATACGGGCCTCCAAGAGACCCAGTACTTC; CDR3aa: CASRKNTGLQETQYF
v_gene: TRBV7-9; j_gene: TRBJ2-1; abundance: NA; d_gene: TRBD1; CDR3nt: TGTGCCAGCAGCTTCGGACAGGTCCAAGGGCATGAGCAGTTCTTC; CDR3aa: CASSFGQVQGHEQFF
v_gene: TRBV7-9; j_gene: TRBJ1-1; abundance: NA; d_gene: TRBD1; CDR3nt: TGTGCCAGCAGCGCCGGACAGGGAATTATTGAAGCTTTCTTT; CDR3aa: CASSAGQGIIEAFF
v_gene: TRBV14; j_gene: TRBJ1-2; abundance: NA; d_gene: NA; CDR3nt: TGTGCCAGCAGCCAAGCAAGGGGGGTGGAGTATGGCTACACCTTC; CDR3aa: CASSQARGVEYGYTF
v_gene: TRBV27; j_gene: TRBJ2-1; abundance: NA; d_gene: TRBD1; CDR3nt: TGTGCCAGCAGTCCTGAGGGACAGGGATCCTACAATGAGCAGTTCTTC; CDR3aa: CASSPEGQGSYNEQFF
v_gene: TRBV7-2; j_gene: TRBJ1-2; abundance: few; d_gene: NA; CDR3nt: TGTGCCAGCAGCCTTCAACAGGAACGGGGCTACACCTTC; CDR3aa: CASSLQQERGYTF
v_gene: TRBV5-1; j_gene: TRBJ2-2; abundance: NA; d_gene: TRBD1; CDR3nt: TGCGCCAGCAGGTATACAGGGGACGTAACCGGGGAGCTGTTTTTT; CDR3aa: CASRYTGDVTGELFF
v_gene: TRBV10-3; j_gene: TRBJ1-6; abundance: NA; d_gene: NA; CDR3nt: TGTGCCATCAGTGAGGGGGCGACGAATTCACCCCTCCACTTT; CDR3aa: CAISEGATNSPLHF
v_gene: TRBV30; j_gene: TRBJ2-5; abundance: NA; d_gene: TRBD1; CDR3nt: TGTGCCTGGAGTGTACTATCGACCGACGGACAGGGAAGTAGCCAAGAGACCCAGTACTTC; CDR3aa: CAWSVLSTDGQGSSQETQYF
v_gene: TRBV15; j_gene: TRBJ1-1; abundance: NA; d_gene: NA; CDR3nt: TGTGCCACCAGCAGAGATCTGGGGGATACTGAAGCTTTCTTT; CDR3aa: CATSRDLGDTEAFF
v_gene: TRBV4-3; j_gene: TRBJ2-2; abundance: NA; d_gene: NA; CDR3nt: TGCGCCAGCAGCCGTCACACCGGGGAGCTGTTTTTT; CDR3aa: CASSRHTGELFF
v_gene: TRBV5-6; j_gene: TRBJ2-5; abundance: NA; d_gene: NA; CDR3nt: TGTGCCAGCAGCTTCTCATCCCAAGAGACCCAGTACTTC; CDR3aa: CASSFSSQETQYF
v_gene: TRBV2; j_gene: TRBJ1-2; abundance: NA; d_gene: NA; CDR3nt: TGTGCCAGCAGCAAAAGGACGGATGGCTACACCTTC; CDR3aa: CASSKRTDGYTF
v_gene: TRBV7-6; j_gene: TRBJ1-3; abundance: NA; d_gene: NA; CDR3nt: TGTGCCAGCAGCTTAGGGAGGGGACAAACAATTTCTGGAAACACCATATATTTT; CDR3aa: CASSLGRGQTISGNTIYF
v_gene: TRBV7-2; j_gene: TRBJ2-2; abundance: once; d_gene: NA; CDR3nt: TGTGCCAGCAGCTACAATCTAGCTGCCGGGGAGCTGTTTTTT; CDR3aa: CASSYNLAAGELFF
v_gene: TRBV6-4; j_gene: TRBJ2-1; abundance: NA; d_gene: TRBD2; CDR3nt: TGTGCCAGCAGTGAGCGGGGGGGCTCCTACAATGAGCAGTTCTTC; CDR3aa: CASSERGGSYNEQFF
v_gene: TRBV19; j_gene: TRBJ1-6; abundance: few; d_gene: NA; CDR3nt: TGTGCCAGTAGTATTGTGCAGGAGGAAATAAGGAATTCACCCCTCCACTTT; CDR3aa: CASSIVQEEIRNSPLHF
v_gene: TRBV12-5; j_gene: TRBJ2-7; abundance: NA; d_gene: NA; CDR3nt: TGTGCTAGTGGTTTGGGGACCACAGCCTCAGAGGCCTACGAGCAGTACTTC; CDR3aa: CASGLGTTASEAYEQYF
v_gene: TRBV7-9; j_gene: TRBJ1-1; abundance: NA; d_gene: NA; CDR3nt: TGTGCCAGCAGTTACAGGGAGGGTATAACTGAAGCTTTCTTT; CDR3aa: CASSYREGITEAFF
v_gene: TRBV15; j_gene: TRBJ2-7; abundance: NA; d_gene: NA; CDR3nt: TGTGCCACCAGCAGAGAAGGTGGCCTCTACGAGCAGTACTTC; CDR3aa: CATSREGGLYEQYF
v_gene: TRBV7-3; j_gene: TRBJ2-3; abundance: NA; d_gene: TRBD1; CDR3nt: TGTGCCAGCAGCTTACAACAGGGGGCTGGTTGGGATACGCAGTATTTT; CDR3aa: CASSLQQGAGWDTQYF
v_gene: TRBV30; j_gene: TRBJ1-5; abundance: NA; d_gene: NA; CDR3nt: TGTGCCTGGAGTGTAACGACCCCCGATCAGCCCCAGCATTTT; CDR3aa: CAWSVTTPDQPQHF
v_gene: TRBV5-4; j_gene: TRBJ1-2; abundance: NA; d_gene: TRBD1; CDR3nt: TGTGCCAGCAGCATAGGACAGGGATCTTCAGTCCATGGCTACACCTTC; CDR3aa: CASSIGQGSSVHGYTF
v_gene: TRBV27; j_gene: TRBJ1-5; abundance: once; d_gene: NA; CDR3nt: TGTGCCAGCAGTGGGAAGACCAATCAGCCCCAGCATTTT; CDR3aa: CASSGKTNQPQHF
v_gene: TRBV30; j_gene: TRBJ2-3; abundance: once; d_gene: NA; CDR3nt: TGTGCCTGGAGTGGATTGAGGTCAGGAGGGAGTACAGATACGCAGTATTTT; CDR3aa: CAWSGLRSGGSTDTQYF
v_gene: TRBV5-7; j_gene: TRBJ1-2; abundance: NA; d_gene: NA; CDR3nt: TGTGCCAGCAGCTTGGACGAAAAAGGCGGCTATGGCTACACCTTC; CDR3aa: CASSLDEKGGYGYTF
v_gene: TRBV11-2; j_gene: TRBJ2-7; abundance: NA; d_gene: NA; CDR3nt: TGTGCCAGCAGCTTAGGGGATAACCTCAGCTCCTACGAGCAGTACTTC; CDR3aa: CASSLGDNLSSYEQYF
v_gene: TRBV5-1; j_gene: TRBJ1-1; abundance: NA; d_gene: NA; CDR3nt: TGCGCCAGCACCTCAATCCTGGGGGACACTGAAGCTTTCTTT; CDR3aa: CASTSILGDTEAFF
v_gene: TRBV7-8; j_gene: TRBJ1-5; abundance: few; d_gene: TRBD1; CDR3nt: TGTGCCAGCAGCTTACAGGGGGGTCTTAGCAATCAGCCCCAGCATTTT; CDR3aa: CASSLQGGLSNQPQHF
v_gene: TRBV6-5; j_gene: TRBJ1-1; abundance: NA; d_gene: NA; CDR3nt: TGTGCCAGCAGTTCACAAGCGAACACTGAAGCTTTCTTT; CDR3aa: CASSSQANTEAFF
v_gene: TRBV9; j_gene: TRBJ1-1; abundance: NA; d_gene: NA; CDR3nt: TGTGCCAGCAGCGTAGCCGGGACAACCGCCACTGAAGCTTTCTTT; CDR3aa: CASSVAGTTATEAFF
v_gene: TRBV5-6; j_gene: TRBJ1-2; abundance: NA; d_gene: NA; CDR3nt: TGTGCCAGCGAAAATGCGGGGGCCAACTATGGCTACACCTTC; CDR3aa: CASENAGANYGYTF
v_gene: TRBV14; j_gene: TRBJ2-1; abundance: NA; d_gene: TRBD1; CDR3nt: TGTGCCAGCAGCCAGGCTCACCCCAGGGGGCAGGCCAATGAGCAGTTCTTC; CDR3aa: CASSQAHPRGQANEQFF
v_gene: TRBV18; j_gene: TRBJ1-6; abundance: NA; d_gene: NA; CDR3nt: TGTGCCAGCTCACCATACAGGGCGGGGTCACCCCTCCACTTT; CDR3aa: CASSPYRAGSPLHF
v_gene: TRBV15; j_gene: TRBJ1-5; abundance: NA; d_gene: NA; CDR3nt: TGTGCCACCAGCAAAGACACTTCTAGCAATCAGCCCCAGCATTTT; CDR3aa: CATSKDTSSNQPQHF